This paragraph covers one TCR beta chain sequence. The data were produced by immunoSEQ multiplex PCR, yet TCRdb's version contains in-frame clones alone and is incomplete. Here the sample spans some 170,000 clones, roughly 87% being singletons. The sample belongs to a study of blood T cell repertoires in COVID-19. Across the study: Acute and convalescent COVID-19 samples came from the United States, Italy and Spain. The analysed material was cDNA or gDNA that came from T cells, B-cell-depleted T cells, or PBMCs.

Participant-reported clinical history was the basis for cohort assignment. The sample consisted of PBMCs or T cells enriched from blood (not recorded which). This clonotype was sampled from a human donor with acute COVID-19. The donor label of this sample is uncertain.

Here the CDR3 DNA reads TGCGCCAGCAGCTCGGACAGGGCCCTGGAGACCCAGTACTTC. Its protein is CASSSDRALETQYF. The J gene is TRBJ2-5, the V gene TRBV5-1; TRBD1 matches 8 bases. V was clipped by 3 bases and J by 5 bases; unmatched bases: 6. In germline, CDR1 is SGHRS, CDR2 YFSETQ. This CDR3 spans 14 amino acids.